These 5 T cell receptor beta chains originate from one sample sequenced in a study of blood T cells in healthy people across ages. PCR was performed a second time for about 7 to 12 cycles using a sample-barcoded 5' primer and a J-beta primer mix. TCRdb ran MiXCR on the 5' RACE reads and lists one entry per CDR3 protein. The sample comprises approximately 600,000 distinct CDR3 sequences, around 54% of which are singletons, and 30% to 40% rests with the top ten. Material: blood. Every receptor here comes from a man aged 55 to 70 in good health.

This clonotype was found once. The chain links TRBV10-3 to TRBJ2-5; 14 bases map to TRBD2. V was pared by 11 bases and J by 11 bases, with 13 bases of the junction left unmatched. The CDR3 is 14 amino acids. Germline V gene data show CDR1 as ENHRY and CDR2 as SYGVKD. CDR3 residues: CARRTSGGHNEQYF. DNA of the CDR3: TGTGCCCGCCGGACTAGCGGGGGGCACAATGAGCAGTACTTC.

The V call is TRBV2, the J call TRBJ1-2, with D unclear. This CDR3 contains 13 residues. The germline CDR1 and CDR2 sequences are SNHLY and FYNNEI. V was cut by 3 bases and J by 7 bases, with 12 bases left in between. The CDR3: CASSEWVVGGYTF. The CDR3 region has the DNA TGTGCCAGCAGTGAGTGGGTGGTGGGTGGCTACACCTTC.

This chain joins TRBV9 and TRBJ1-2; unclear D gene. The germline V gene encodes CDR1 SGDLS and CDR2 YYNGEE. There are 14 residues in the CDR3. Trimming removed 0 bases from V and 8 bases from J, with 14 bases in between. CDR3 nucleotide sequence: TGTGCCAGCAGCGTAGCGGAGGGCAGGTTCGGCTACACCTTC. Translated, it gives CASSVAEGRFGYTF.

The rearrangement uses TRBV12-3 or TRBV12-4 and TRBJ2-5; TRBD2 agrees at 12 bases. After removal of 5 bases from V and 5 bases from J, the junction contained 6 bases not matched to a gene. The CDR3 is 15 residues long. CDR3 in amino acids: CASSRLAGVVETQYF. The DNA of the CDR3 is TGTGCCAGCAGTCGACTAGCGGGGGTAGTTGAGACCCAGTACTTC.

The CDR3 DNA reads TGTGCCAGCAGTTACACCATGGTATTCTATGGCTACACCTTC. It specifies CASSYTMVFYGYTF. The chain carries TRBV6-2 or TRBV6-3 and TRBJ1-2; no reliable D call. Trimming removed 2 bases from V and 4 bases from J, with 11 bases in between. Germline V CDR1 and CDR2: MNHEY, SVGEGT. The CDR3 spans 14 residues.